This is a list of T cell receptor beta chains from one sample in a study of T-cell reconstitution after alpha-beta-depleted transplantation in children. TCRdb recomputed calls from the PCR reads with MiXCR, one row per CDR3 protein. The repertoire includes about 360,000 distinct CDR3 sequences, roughly 13% of them detected once, and 4% to 5.5% sits in the top ten. This specimen was PBMCs, taken from the stem cell graft. The receptors shown here come from a human donor who donated a stem cell graft to a child with Fanconi anemia. Each CDR3 is given with its conserved first and last residue. D genes are given only for firm matches. For some rows the clone size is stated as once, few or many, or as a class when expanded; others skip it.

NA	TRBV7-8	many	TRBJ2-2	CASSLSGTANTGELFF	TGTGCCAGCAGCCTTTCCGGGACTGCGAACACCGGGGAGCTGTTTTTT
NA	TRBV20-1	NA	TRBJ1-1	CSARPDMNTEAFF	TGCAGTGCTAGACCCGACATGAACACTGAAGCTTTCTTT
NA	TRBV12-3/TRBV12-4	NA	TRBJ1-2	CASSVGGFGGYTF	TGTGCCAGCAGCGTAGGGGGGTTCGGTGGCTACACCTTC
NA	TRBV3-1	once	TRBJ2-4	CASSQEWPESLAKNIQYF	TGTGCCAGCAGCCAAGAGTGGCCGGAGTCCTTAGCCAAAAACATTCAGTACTTC
TRBD1	TRBV5-1	many	TRBJ2-1	CASSRTGVSEQFF	TGCGCCAGCAGTCGGACAGGGGTGAGTGAGCAGTTCTTC
TRBD1	TRBV30	NA	TRBJ1-4	CAWSVPFSGTGGEKLFF	TGTGCCTGGAGTGTACCATTCTCCGGGACAGGGGGAGAAAAACTGTTTTTT
TRBD1	TRBV11-2	NA	TRBJ2-3	CASSFRGTGTDTQYF	TGTGCCAGCAGCTTCCGCGGGACAGGGACAGATACGCAGTATTTT
NA	TRBV7-2	few	TRBJ2-2	CASSLLVGGSGELFF	TGTGCCAGCAGCTTATTGGTTGGGGGGTCCGGGGAGCTGTTTTTT
NA	TRBV6-6	NA	TRBJ2-7	CASTKDTSYEQYF	TGTGCCAGCACTAAGGACACTTCCTACGAGCAGTACTTC
TRBD2	TRBV9	few	TRBJ2-1	CASSVILAGSGEQFF	TGTGCCAGCAGCGTCATACTAGCGGGGTCGGGTGAGCAGTTCTTC
NA	TRBV24-1	NA	TRBJ2-1	CATSDDRDFVNEQFF	TGTGCCACCAGTGATGACAGGGACTTCGTCAATGAGCAGTTCTTC
NA	TRBV18	NA	TRBJ2-1	CASSPPDSSYNEQFF	TGTGCCAGCTCACCCCCGGACAGCTCCTACAATGAGCAGTTCTTC
NA	TRBV28	few	TRBJ2-4	CASRVPAGYIQYF	TGTGCCAGCAGGGTCCCCGCGGGGTACATTCAGTACTTC
TRBD2	TRBV18	few	TRBJ2-6	CASSPLGGASSGANVLTF	TGTGCCAGCTCACCCTTGGGAGGGGCGAGCTCTGGGGCCAACGTCCTGACTTTC
NA	TRBV12-3/TRBV12-4	many	TRBJ1-3	CATGSGVLSGNTIYF	TGTGCCACCGGGTCAGGGGTCCTCTCTGGAAACACCATATATTTT
NA	TRBV15	few	TRBJ1-5	CATSRDVGFDNQPQHF	TGTGCCACCAGCAGAGATGTGGGGTTCGACAATCAGCCCCAGCATTTT
NA	TRBV4-3	many	TRBJ1-1	CASSQGLLGQMNTEAFF	TGCGCCAGCAGCCAAGGGCTACTCGGACAGATGAACACTGAAGCTTTCTTT
TRBD1	TRBV6-5	few	TRBJ1-5	CASSYSGQGDQPQHF	TGTGCCAGCAGTTACTCGGGGCAGGGGGATCAGCCCCAGCATTTT
NA	TRBV19	few	TRBJ1-3	CATNTGKPGNTIYF	TGTGCCACAAATACAGGGAAGCCTGGAAACACCATATATTTT
NA	TRBV7-2	few	TRBJ1-3	CASSPTGTWNTIYF	TGTGCCAGCAGCCCCACAGGGACCTGGAACACCATATATTTT
TRBD1	TRBV6-1	few	TRBJ2-1	CASSWDSNNEQFF	TGTGCCAGTTCTTGGGACAGCAACAATGAGCAGTTCTTC
TRBD2	TRBV2	many	TRBJ2-3	CASSAVTGLDPAGAGSTDTQYF	TGTGCCAGCAGTGCGGTTACAGGGTTAGATCCAGCGGGGGCCGGGAGCACAGATACGCAGTATTTT
TRBD2	TRBV12-3/TRBV12-4	many	TRBJ2-5	CASSTGLTGETQYF	TGTGCCAGCAGTACGGGACTAACAGGAGAGACCCAGTACTTC
NA	TRBV5-6	many	TRBJ2-3	CASRPGLSTDTQYF	TGTGCCAGCAGACCCGGACTGAGCACAGATACGCAGTATTTT
NA	TRBV6-2/TRBV6-3	few	TRBJ1-5	CASSYLDGINQPQHF	TGTGCCAGCAGTTACTTGGACGGTATTAATCAGCCCCAGCATTTT
TRBD1	TRBV5-1	few	TRBJ1-1	CASRTQGFGTEAFF	TGCGCCAGCAGGACACAGGGGTTTGGCACTGAAGCTTTCTTT
TRBD1	TRBV20-1	many	TRBJ1-2	CSAPRGQGAGYTF	TGCAGTGCTCCACGGGGACAGGGAGCTGGCTACACCTTC
TRBD2	TRBV13	many	TRBJ2-1	CASSLVGTRDNEQFF	TGTGCCAGCAGCTTAGTCGGGACTAGAGACAATGAGCAGTTCTTC
NA	TRBV28	NA	TRBJ2-7	CASSPQVRGYEQYF	TGTGCCAGCAGTCCCCAGGTCCGGGGCTACGAGCAGTACTTC
NA	TRBV12-3/TRBV12-4	many	TRBJ1-1	CASKPPWGRTANTEAFF	TGTGCCAGCAAACCACCCTGGGGAAGGACAGCGAACACTGAAGCTTTCTTT
NA	TRBV25-1	few	TRBJ2-7	CASKRHQLPEQYF	TGTGCCAGCAAAAGGCACCAGCTCCCCGAGCAGTACTTC
NA	TRBV14	NA	TRBJ1-3	CASSQGRQTGNTIYF	TGTGCCAGCAGCCAAGGGAGACAAACTGGAAACACCATATATTTT
NA	TRBV12-3/TRBV12-4	few	TRBJ1-6	CASSLSGESPLHF	TGTGCCAGCAGTTTGTCAGGGGAATCACCCCTCCACTTT
NA	TRBV3-1	few	TRBJ1-3	CASSQFRDVSGNTIYF	TGTGCCAGCAGCCAATTCCGGGATGTCTCTGGAAACACCATATATTTT
NA	TRBV5-1	many	TRBJ2-5	CASRGDAGETQYF	TGCGCCAGCAGGGGAGACGCGGGAGAGACCCAGTACTTC
NA	TRBV29-1	many	TRBJ1-2	CSVDSYGYTF	TGCAGCGTTGACAGCTATGGCTACACCTTC
NA	TRBV7-2	NA	TRBJ2-2	CASSRQLMRNTGELFF	TGTGCCAGCAGCCGACAGCTCATGAGGAACACCGGGGAGCTGTTTTTT
NA	TRBV28	many	TRBJ2-2	CASSLRLTNTGELFF	TGTGCCAGCAGTTTACGACTAACGAACACCGGGGAGCTGTTTTTT
NA	TRBV7-8	NA	TRBJ2-5	CASSLDVGKETQYF	TGTGCCAGCAGCTTAGATGTAGGAAAAGAGACCCAGTACTTC
TRBD1	TRBV7-6	NA	TRBJ2-5	CASSLAWGHRGWSQETQYF	TGTGCCAGCAGCTTAGCGTGGGGGCACAGGGGTTGGAGCCAAGAGACCCAGTACTTC
NA	TRBV5-1	NA	TRBJ2-3	CASSFTGYPDTQYF	TGCGCCAGCAGCTTCACAGGGTACCCAGATACGCAGTATTTT
NA	TRBV18	few	TRBJ1-3	CASSQNPGTSGNTIYF	TGTGCCAGCTCACAGAATCCTGGGACCTCTGGAAACACCATATATTTT
TRBD2	TRBV7-8	few	TRBJ2-1	CASSPRTSGGDDEQFF	TGTGCCAGCAGCCCCCGGACTAGCGGGGGTGATGATGAGCAGTTCTTC
TRBD2	TRBV27	few	TRBJ2-1	CASSNRGAGNRNEQFF	TGTGCCAGCAGCAATAGGGGAGCGGGGAATCGCAATGAGCAGTTCTTC
NA	TRBV9	NA	TRBJ1-3	CASSVELQGIGNTIYF	TGTGCCAGCAGCGTAGAATTACAGGGAATTGGAAACACCATATATTTT
NA	TRBV20-1	many	TRBJ1-2	CSAKGQSDYGYTF	TGCAGTGCTAAAGGCCAGTCGGACTATGGCTACACCTTC
TRBD1	TRBV5-1	NA	TRBJ2-7	CASSLEWTGNYEQYF	TGCGCCAGCAGCTTGGAATGGACAGGGAACTACGAGCAGTACTTC
NA	TRBV18	NA	TRBJ1-3	CASSPPSAGSYTIYF	TGTGCCAGCTCACCACCTTCGGCAGGGTCGTACACCATATATTTT
TRBD2	TRBV5-1	many	TRBJ2-1	CASSFSGGGFNEQFF	TGCGCCAGCAGCTTTAGCGGGGGTGGGTTCAATGAGCAGTTCTTC
TRBD1	TRBV5-1	many	TRBJ2-5	CASNQQGGETQYF	TGCGCCAGCAACCAACAGGGGGGAGAGACCCAGTACTTC
TRBD1	TRBV5-4	NA	TRBJ2-5	CASSFRQGQETQYF	TGTGCCAGCAGCTTTCGACAGGGCCAAGAGACCCAGTACTTC